This T cell receptor (beta chain) was documented in a study of blood T cells in healthy people across ages. Healthy individuals of Caucasian origin from Russia, aged about 6 to 100, served as donors. Germline assignment: CDR1 MNHGY and CDR2 SAAAGT. The CDR3 length is 13 residues. V was pared by 7 bases and J by 4 bases, with 14 bases between. Sample-barcoded 5' priming and a J-beta primer mix drove a second PCR of about 7 to 11 cycles. TCRdb passed the 5' RACE reads through MiXCR, listing each CDR3 protein once. The sample contains 2 million or so distinct CDR3 sequences, around 50% of which appear only once.

The sequenced material came from blood. The source of this sequence is a woman in her thirties or forties in good health. The J gene is TRBJ2-7, the V gene TRBV6-8, with D perhaps given as TRBD1 or TRBD2 (5 bases each). The CDR3 is CASTRRGAYEQYF. CDR3 nucleotides: TGTGCCAGCACCAGACGGGGCGCTTACGAGCAGTACTTC.